This entry features one T cell receptor beta chain sequence. The sample is drawn from a study of blood T cell repertoires in COVID-19. As for the study in general: COVID-19 samples collected from the United States, Italy and Spain covered acute and convalescent phases. In each case, the material was cDNA or gDNA derived from T cells, B-cell-depleted T cells, or PBMCs.

Authors' analysis steps: Reference gene primer amplification yielded estimated nucleated cell counts. Sequencing was performed with immunoSEQ multiplex PCR; in TCRdb, only in-frame clones are kept and a portion is missing. That table furnishes V, J and clone size, whereas the DNA furnished D and trimming. This table holds 20,000 to 25,000 clones, approximately 88% found once. This CDR3 has 17 amino acids. Germline CDR1 SGHRS, CDR2 YFSETQ. Trimming at V came to 1 base and at J to 5 bases, leaving 9 bases not matched to a gene. The sequence was obtained from a human donor in a cohort sampled during active COVID-19. The sample consisted of peripheral blood. This chain uses TRBV5-1 with TRBJ2-7; 13 bases are a match to TRBD2. The CDR3 nucleotides are TGCGCCAGCAGCTTGCCACCCACTAGCGGGAGGGGCGACGAGCAGTACTTC. Encoded protein: CASSLPPTSGRGDEQYF.